This T cell receptor beta chain was found in a study of Ad26.COV2.S vaccination and SARS-CoV-2 variants. TCRdb keeps only in-frame clones here, not all; method: immunoSEQ multiplex PCR. The table records about 350,000 clones, 70% to 90% of them present only once. This CDR3 contains 16 residues. Germline lookup yields CDR1 GTSNPN and CDR2 SVGIG (reference sequence). With 3 bases removed from V and 5 bases from J, the gap between germline ends came to 20 bases. The treatment was: around 19 received Ad26.COV2.S at low or high dose, single or two shots; about 5 received placebo; per-sample allocation not given. The samples date from day 63 after the first vaccine or placebo injection.

The origin of this receptor is a person between 18 and 65 years old who received the Ad26.COV2.S COVID-19 vaccine or a placebo. The V call is TRBV30, the J call TRBJ1-5, with D unclear. The source material was peripheral blood, sampled in a trial of Ad26.COV2.S vaccine versus placebo. CDR3 nucleotide sequence: TGTGCCTGGAGGAGGGCAGGCTCTTTGGTCCATCAGCCCCAGCATTTT. Its translation is CAWRRAGSLVHQPQHF. Using reference TRBV30 and TRBJ1-5 for the parts outside the CDR3, the full variable domain is SQTIHQWPATLVQPVGSPLSLECTVEGTSNPNLYWYRQAAGRGLQLLFYSVGIGQISSEVPQNLSASRPQDRQFILSSKKLLLSDSGFYLCAWRRAGSLVHQPQHFGDGTRLSIL.